This entry lists 20 T cell receptor beta chains sequenced from one sample in a study of blood T cell repertoires in COVID-19. Method: immunoSEQ multiplex PCR; TCRdb's copy keeps in-frame clones and lacks some. The data hold approximately 250,000 clones, with 86% observed a single time. Input material: peripheral blood. The receptors stem from a man under 40 with active or convalescent COVID-19.

The genes are TRBV5-1 and TRBJ1-2, with 7 bases fitting TRBD1. The CDR3 loop spans 18 amino acids. Germline CDR1 is SGHRS and CDR2 is YFSETQ. V dropped 0 bases and J dropped 0; count of bases not matched to a gene: 11. The CDR3 region is CASSLAWDSQRANYGYTF. The CDR3 DNA is TGCGCCAGCAGCTTGGCCTGGGACAGCCAACGAGCTAACTATGGCTACACCTTC. Complete variable domain (other parts from reference TRBV5-1 and TRBJ1-2): KAGVTQTPRYLIKTRGQQVTLSCSPISGHRSVSWYQQTPGQGLQFLFEYFSETQRNKGNFPGRFSGRQFSNSRSEMNVSTLELGDSALYLCASSLAWDSQRANYGYTFGSGTRLTVV.

The gene calls are TRBV6-1 and TRBJ1-6, with D unresolved. The CDR3 consists of 16 residues. V was clipped by 2 bases and J by 12 bases, with 20 bases between them. Looked up from germline, CDR1 is MNHNS and CDR2 is SASEGT. CDR3 residues: CASSEKSRTVREPLHF. The CDR3 region has the DNA TGTGCCAGCAGTGAAAAATCCCGTACGGTGCGGGAACCCCTCCACTTT.

This clone was recorded a few times. The chain employs TRBV4-3 and TRBJ1-2, with TRBD1 matching over 10 bases. The V segment lost 1 base and the J segment 2 bases; nucleotides outside the gene matches: 7. The CDR3 covers 17 residues. Germline-derived CDR1 and CDR2 are LGHNA and YSLEER. The CDR3 nucleotides are TGCGCCAGCAGCCAAGGGACTCCGGGACAGGGGAACTATGGCTACACCTTC. Translated, it gives CASSQGTPGQGNYGYTF.

The J gene is TRBJ2-1, the V gene TRBV27; D is perhaps TRBD2 (6 bases). Trimming removed 2 bases from V and 10 bases from J, with 12 bases in between. Germline V gene lookup returns CDR1 MNHEY and CDR2 SMNVEV (reference sequence). The CDR3 extends over 13 amino acids. CDR3 in DNA: TGTGCCAGCAGTTTACTGGGACTGGGCGAGCAGTTCTTC. It is translated as CASSLLGLGEQFF.

This clone has only a few counts. The chain carries TRBV7-9 and TRBJ1-5; D is uncertain. V was pared by 1 base and J by 5 bases, with 9 bases between. The length of the CDR3 is 14 residues. Germline V gene lookup returns CDR1 SEHNR and CDR2 FQNEAQ (reference sequence). The CDR3 sequence: CASSLGGLDQPQHF. CDR3 sequence (DNA): TGTGCCAGCAGCTTAGGAGGGCTCGATCAGCCCCAGCATTTT. The whole variable domain, remainder taken from reference TRBV7-9 and TRBJ1-5, is DTGVSQNPRHKITKRGQNVTFRCDPISEHNRLYWYRQTLGQGPEFLTYFQNEAQLEKSRLLSDRFSAERPKGSFSTLEIQRTEQGDSAMYLCASSLGGLDQPQHFGDGTRLSIL.

This chain links TRBV7-6 with TRBJ2-3, with 9 positions matching TRBD2. J lost 1 base, V lost 2 bases, and 4 bases had no gene match. CDR3 length equals 16 residues. Per the germline V gene, CDR1 is SGHVS and CDR2 is FNYEAQ. The CDR3, as DNA: TGTGCCAGCAGCTTATTGGAGCGGGGGGGCACAGATACGCAGTATTTT. Translated: CASSLLERGGTDTQYF.

The J gene is TRBJ2-7, the V gene TRBV7-9, with D unresolved. CDR3 size: 13 residues. V shed 3 bases and J shed 2 bases, with 8 bases lying between them. The germline CDR1 and CDR2 sequences are SEHNR and FQNEAQ (reference sequence). The CDR3 is CASSFWPPYEQYF. The CDR3 nucleotides are TGTGCCAGCAGCTTTTGGCCCCCCTACGAGCAGTACTTC.

CDR3 sequence (DNA): TGTGCCAGCCTTTTACAGGGTAGAAACACTGAAGCTTTCTTT. It encodes CASLLQGRNTEAFF. V is TRBV2 and J is TRBJ1-1; D might be TRBD1 (6 bases). In germline, CDR1 is SNHLY, CDR2 FYNNEI. The CDR3 is 14 amino acids. V lost 8 bases and J lost 2, with 15 bases in between.

In its sample, this clone was seen once. The chain recombines TRBV25-1 with TRBJ2-5; 8 bases are a match to TRBD1. There are 15 residues in the CDR3. The germline gives CDR1 MGHDK, CDR2 SYGVNS. V dropped 4 bases and J dropped 4; count of bases not matched to a gene: 8. The CDR3 loop is CASSGLHRGVETQYF. The CDR3 DNA reads as TGTGCCAGCAGTGGTCTGCACAGGGGGGTAGAGACCCAGTACTTC.

This chain joins TRBV7-2 and TRBJ2-7, with TRBD1 as a possible D gene (5 bases). Germline V gives CDR1 SGHTA, CDR2 FQGNSA. There are 15 residues in the CDR3. V was clipped by 7 bases and J by 7 bases, with 23 bases between them. For the CDR3, the DNA is TGTGCCAGCATATCCAGCCCAGGGCCCTCTTTGGAGCAGTACTTC. It encodes CASISSPGPSLEQYF.

The chain joins TRBV6-6 to TRBJ2-3, with D perhaps TRBD2 (6 bases). CDR3 size: 15 residues. V shed 3 bases and J shed 1 base, with 11 bases lying between them. The germline gives CDR1 MNHNY, CDR2 SVGAGI (reference sequence). The CDR3 loop is CASSYWGGGTDTQYF. The CDR3 region has the DNA TGTGCCAGCAGTTATTGGGGCGGGGGCACAGATACGCAGTATTTT.

V is TRBV9 and J is TRBJ2-3, with TRBD2 matching over 13 bases. The CDR3 runs 20 residues. V was pared by 0 bases and J by 2 bases, with 12 bases of the junction left unmatched. The germline V gene has CDR1 SGDLS and CDR2 YYNGEE. This CDR3 is CASSVGTSGGAGRITDTQYF. The CDR3 DNA follows: TGTGCCAGCAGCGTAGGTACTAGCGGGGGGGCCGGACGCATCACAGATACGCAGTATTTT.

The chain carries TRBV19 and TRBJ1-5; TRBD1 matches 7 bases. Germline CDR1 and CDR2: LNHDA and SQIVND (reference sequence). V was pared by 3 bases and J by 0 bases, with 17 bases of the junction left unmatched. The CDR3 loop spans 20 amino acids. The CDR3 loop is CASSIPLDREGSYSNQPQHF. CDR3 nucleotide sequence: TGTGCCAGTAGTATCCCTCTAGACAGGGAAGGGTCGTATAGCAATCAGCCCCAGCATTTT.

The J gene is TRBJ1-1, the V gene TRBV27, with 7 positions matching TRBD1. The CDR3 has 12 amino acids. Germline-derived CDR1 and CDR2 are MNHEY and SMNVEV (reference sequence). Losses at the gene ends were 5 bases for V and 7 bases for J; bases not matched to a gene: 4. CDR3 in amino acids: CASSGTANEAFF. CDR3 sequence (DNA): TGTGCCAGCAGTGGGACAGCGAATGAAGCTTTCTTT.

The chain joins TRBV4-1 to TRBJ1-2; TRBD1 matches at 8 bases. V lost 4 bases, J lost 3 bases, and 13 bases stayed unmatched. From germline, CDR1 is MGHRA and CDR2 YSYEKL. There are 17 residues in the CDR3. The CDR3 region is CASSPPPRGLGDYGYTF. For the CDR3, the DNA is TGCGCCAGCAGCCCTCCTCCCAGGGGGCTGGGGGACTATGGCTACACCTTC.

This rearrangement joins TRBV5-4 to TRBJ1-2; no clear D. Germline values: CDR1 SGHNT, CDR2 YYREEE (reference sequence). The CDR3 consists of 14 residues. V lost 0 bases to trimming and J lost 4 bases, with 10 bases between them. This CDR3 is CASSLAGLVYGYTF. CDR3 DNA sequence: TGTGCCAGCAGCTTGGCCGGACTCGTCTATGGCTACACCTTC.

This rearrangement joins TRBV6-5 to TRBJ2-2, with D tentatively TRBD1 (6 bases). CDR3 length: 14 amino acids. Per germline, CDR1 MNHEY and CDR2 SVGAGI. Trimming removed 5 bases at V and 4 bases at J, with 11 bases between. CDR3 sequence reads: CASSRTGFTGELFF. The CDR3 nucleotides read TGTGCCAGCAGTCGTACAGGGTTCACCGGGGAGCTGTTTTTT.

This clone has only a few counts. This chain uses TRBV4-2 with TRBJ2-7; D unclear. CDR1 is LGHNA, CDR2 YNFKEQ, per germline. With 0 bases removed from V and 0 bases from J, the gap between germline ends came to 6 bases. This CDR3 region has 14 residues. The CDR3 region is CASSQEASSYEQYF. As DNA, the CDR3 is TGTGCCAGCAGCCAAGAAGCGAGCTCCTACGAGCAGTACTTC.

With regard to this clone: One end of the junction varies from germline; a read error may be responsible. V usage is TRBV5-6 and J usage is TRBJ2-1, with TRBD1 identical over 8 bases. The CDR3 is 11 amino acids. The germline V gene has CDR1 SGHDT and CDR2 YYEEEE. The DNA of the CDR3 is TGTGCCAGCAGCTACGGACAGGGTTTTCTCTTC. It codes for CASSYGQGFLF.

The chain recombines TRBV9 with TRBJ2-7; TRBD1 matches 11 bases. CDR3 length equals 16 residues. Germline V gene sequence: CDR1 SGDLS, CDR2 YYNGEE. The J segment lost 6 bases and the V segment lost 0 bases, leaving 8 bases of the junction unmatched. CDR3 sequence (DNA): TGTGCCAGCAGCGTAGAACCCCGGACAGGGGGCGGCGAGCAGTACTTC. Translating gives CASSVEPRTGGGEQYF. Full variable domain (missing parts from reference TRBV9 and TRBJ2-7): DSGVTQTPKHLITATGQRVTLRCSPRSGDLSVYWYQQSLDQGLQFLIQYYNGEERAKGNILERFSAQQFPDLHSELNLSSLELGDSALYFCASSVEPRTGGGEQYFGPGTRLTVT.